Listed below are T cell receptor beta chains from one sample, sequenced in a study of cytomegalovirus exposure and HLA in healthy donors. Clones were sequenced by immunoSEQ multiplex PCR, and TCRdb holds only the in-frame ones, with some missing. The sample holds around 150,000 clones, roughly three fifths seen once. Input material: PBMCs. All receptors derive from a woman aged 60 to 75 in good health and CMV-seronegative. Each CDR3 is given with its conserved first and last residue. The D gene is left open where the match is weak. Not all rows give a size; the values are once, few, many and, for expanded clones, a class.

TRBD1	NA	TRBJ2-2	TRBV5-4	CASSNPGQGMSGELFF	TGTGCCAGCAGCAATCCGGGACAGGGTATGAGCGGGGAGCTGTTTTTT
NA	NA	TRBJ1-4	TRBV5-1	CASSLGGSRGREKLFF	TGCGCCAGCAGCTTGGGTGGGAGCAGGGGTCGTGAAAAACTGTTTTTT
TRBD2	NA	TRBJ2-3	TRBV7-9	CASSRGTSRSTDTQYF	TGTGCCAGCAGCCGAGGGACTAGCCGTAGCACAGATACGCAGTATTTT
NA	NA	TRBJ2-5	TRBV15	CATSRDTGIGETQYF	TGTGCCACCAGCAGAGATACGGGAATAGGGGAGACCCAGTACTTC
NA	NA	TRBJ2-7	TRBV18	CASSSGGQEGQYF	TGTGCCAGCTCATCCGGCGGACAGGAGGGGCAGTACTTC
NA	NA	TRBJ2-7	TRBV7-3	CASSLTRGSRHEQYF	TGTGCCAGCAGCTTAACGCGGGGAAGTCGGCACGAGCAGTACTTC
TRBD1	NA	TRBJ2-2	TRBV2	CASMGQGHTGELFF	TGTGCCAGCATGGGACAGGGGCACACCGGGGAGCTGTTTTTT
NA	NA	TRBJ2-7	TRBV25-1	CASSELGGGSSYEQYF	TGTGCCAGCAGTGAATTAGGGGGGGGTTCCTCCTACGAGCAGTACTTC
NA	NA	TRBJ2-6	TRBV6-1	CASSDVVAPGSGANVLTF	TGTGCCAGCAGTGACGTTGTGGCCCCGGGCTCTGGGGCCAACGTCCTGACTTTC
NA	few	TRBJ2-7	TRBV5-1	CASSPGLFGEQYF	TGCGCCAGCAGCCCCGGACTATTCGGCGAGCAGTACTTC
NA	few	TRBJ1-6	TRBV14	CASSPFVNSPLHF	TGTGCCAGCAGCCCCTTTGTTAATTCACCCCTCCACTTT
NA	NA	TRBJ1-4	TRBV7-2	CASSLARGGGEKLFF	TGTGCCAGCAGCCTTGCCCGGGGGGGTGGAGAAAAACTGTTTTTT
NA	NA	TRBJ2-7	TRBV2	CASSATFSYEQYF	TGTGCCAGCAGTGCTACTTTCTCCTACGAGCAGTACTTC
TRBD1	NA	TRBJ1-6	TRBV6-1	CASSAGQGWTYNSPLHF	TGTGCCAGCAGTGCCGGACAGGGGTGGACCTATAATTCACCCCTCCACTTT
NA	NA	TRBJ2-5	TRBV11-3	CASSYYRVQDRETQYF	TGTGCCAGCAGCTATTACAGGGTACAGGATCGAGAGACCCAGTACTTC
NA	NA	TRBJ2-2	TRBV7-2	CASAGAGGAGELFF	TGTGCCAGTGCGGGGGCAGGGGGCGCCGGGGAGCTGTTTTTT
TRBD1	NA	TRBJ1-2	TRBV19	CASSHDRGGTGYTF	TGTGCCAGTAGCCACGACAGGGGGGGAACGGGCTACACCTTC
NA	many	TRBJ2-7	TRBV5-5	CASSFPRGSEQYF	TGTGCCAGCAGCTTTCCCAGGGGTTCCGAGCAGTACTTC
TRBD2	NA	TRBJ2-2	TRBV5-1	CASSLDSGSRWELFF	TGCGCCAGCAGCTTGGATAGCGGGAGTAGGTGGGAGCTGTTTTTT
NA	NA	TRBJ2-1	TRBV10-2	CASTRRQGQNEQFF	TGCGCCAGCACCCGACGGCAGGGTCAAAATGAGCAGTTCTTC
NA	few	TRBJ2-2	TRBV4-2	CASSHVTGELFF	TGTGCCAGCAGCCACGTCACCGGGGAGCTGTTTTTT
NA	NA	TRBJ2-5	TRBV19	CASRPQATVWETQYF	TGTGCCAGTAGGCCTCAGGCCACGGTATGGGAGACCCAGTACTTC
TRBD1	NA	TRBJ2-1	TRBV14	CASSLRTGWNEQFF	TGTGCCAGCAGCCTCAGGACAGGGTGGAATGAGCAGTTCTTC
TRBD2	once	TRBJ2-5	TRBV5-1	CASSLSGLAEQETQYF	TGCGCCAGCAGCTTGTCGGGACTAGCGGAACAAGAGACCCAGTACTTC
TRBD1	few	TRBJ1-2	TRBV5-4	CASSFDRGDYGYTF	TGTGCCAGCAGCTTCGACAGGGGCGACTATGGCTACACCTTC
NA	once	TRBJ2-1	TRBV27	CASTSWGHQGNEQFF	TGTGCCAGCACCTCCTGGGGGCACCAGGGGAATGAGCAGTTCTTC
NA	NA	TRBJ2-7	TRBV7-9	CASSSKTGSYEQYF	TGTGCCAGCAGCTCGAAGACAGGATCCTACGAGCAGTACTTC
NA	once	TRBJ2-7	TRBV7-8	CASSWAILGAKYEQYF	TGTGCCAGCAGCTGGGCGATTCTGGGGGCGAAATACGAGCAGTACTTC
NA	NA	TRBJ1-2	TRBV5-3	CARSLGGHNYGYTF	TGTGCCAGAAGCTTGGGGGGCCATAACTATGGCTACACCTTC
NA	NA	TRBJ1-5	TRBV19	CASNSGRSNQPQHF	TGTGCCAGTAACTCAGGGCGTAGCAATCAGCCCCAGCATTTT
NA	few	TRBJ1-2	TRBV6-4	CASSVTGSHGYTF	TGTGCCAGCAGTGTTACAGGGAGCCATGGCTACACCTTC
NA	NA	TRBJ2-7	TRBV7-2	CASSLFAGQSYEQYF	TGTGCCAGCAGCTTATTTGCGGGACAGTCTTACGAGCAGTACTTC
TRBD1	NA	TRBJ2-2	TRBV18	CASSSRGTGSGELFF	TGTGCCAGCTCAAGCCGAGGGACAGGGTCCGGGGAGCTGTTTTTT
NA	NA	TRBJ2-2	TRBV9	CASSPQGFWELFF	TGTGCCAGCAGCCCCCAGGGCTTCTGGGAGCTGTTTTTT
TRBD1	medium-sized	TRBJ2-6	TRBV5-6	CASSLLRDRGRVGANVLTF	TGTGCCAGCAGCTTGCTACGGGACAGGGGGCGTGTTGGGGCCAACGTCCTGACTTTC
NA	few	TRBJ2-7	TRBV11-2	CASTPGASAEQYF	TGTGCCAGCACCCCCGGGGCTAGCGCCGAGCAGTACTTC
TRBD2	NA	TRBJ2-2	TRBV7-9	CASSPGTSGRNGELFF	TGTGCCAGCAGCCCCGGGACTAGCGGGAGAAACGGGGAGCTGTTTTTT
TRBD2	once	TRBJ2-5	TRBV7-8	CASSTGGRGGPETQYF	TGTGCCAGCAGCACGGGGGGGCGGGGGGGCCCAGAGACCCAGTACTTC
TRBD1	NA	TRBJ1-4	TRBV19	CASSTGQSNEKLFF	TGTGCCAGTAGTACGGGACAGTCTAATGAAAAACTGTTTTTT
TRBD1	NA	TRBJ1-2	TRBV7-6	CASSLGQANYGYTF	TGTGCCAGCAGTCTAGGACAGGCCAACTATGGCTACACCTTC
TRBD2	NA	TRBJ2-1	TRBV6-6	CASSQRGLALYNEQFF	TGTGCCAGCTCACAAAGGGGACTAGCGCTTTACAATGAGCAGTTCTTC
NA	NA	TRBJ2-5	TRBV5-6	CASSPQASGTQYF	TGTGCCAGCAGCCCACAGGCCTCGGGGACCCAGTACTTC
NA	few	TRBJ2-5	TRBV28	CASSLPGSVETQYF	TGTGCCAGCAGTTTACCGGGATCCGTCGAGACCCAGTACTTC
NA	once	TRBJ1-4	TRBV19	CASSIAAGDEKLFF	TGTGCCAGTAGTATTGCGGCAGGGGATGAAAAACTGTTTTTT
TRBD2	NA	TRBJ2-7	TRBV23-1	CASSQTRLASHEQYF	TGCGCCAGCAGTCAAACCCGACTAGCGTCCCACGAGCAGTACTTC